This TCR beta chain was observed in a study of blood T cell repertoires in COVID-19. The wider study: Sites across the United States, Italy and Spain contributed samples from acute and convalescent COVID-19. Sources were T cells, B-cell-depleted T cells, or PBMCs; the material itself was cDNA or gDNA.

The V and J ends lost 3 bases and 6 bases respectively, with 15 bases between them. Looked up from germline, CDR1 is KGHSH and CDR2 is LQKENI. This CDR3 spans 15 amino acids. Under the authors' procedure: Estimation of nucleated cell counts was performed using reference gene primer amplification. Sequencing used immunoSEQ multiplex PCR; TCRdb keeps in-frame clones, though not all of them. The DNA gave D and trimming, while V, J and clone size come from that table. The data show 95,000 to 150,000 clones, with 85% seen just once and roughly 11% held by the top ten. The chain recombines TRBV18 with TRBJ2-1; maybe TRBD2 (6 bases). The sequence came from a man at least 80 years old with acute or convalescent COVID-19. The source material was peripheral blood. The CDR3 is CASSPTDSGGNEQFF. The CDR3 nucleotides read TGTGCCAGCTCACCGACAGACTCCGGGGGCAATGAGCAGTTCTTC.